The 21 T cell receptor beta chains below come from one sample, sequenced in a study of blood T cell repertoires in COVID-19. Sequencing used immunoSEQ multiplex PCR; TCRdb keeps in-frame clones, though not all of them. The data contain 95,000 to 110,000 clones, more than 75% of them singletons. Specimen: peripheral blood. The receptors derive from a human donor in a cohort sampled during active COVID-19.

The chain couples TRBV5-4 to TRBJ2-2, with 9 bases matching TRBD1. CDR1 is SGHNT and CDR2 is YYREEE in the germline V gene (reference sequence). There are 16 residues in the CDR3. V dropped 3 bases and J dropped 4; count of bases not matched to a gene: 7. CDR3 nucleotide sequence: TGTGCCAGCAGCTCTGGCCTGACAGGGGGCACCGGGGAGCTGTTTTTT. Its protein is CASSSGLTGGTGELFF.

This chain uses TRBV30 with TRBJ2-4, with D possibly being TRBD1 (5 bases). V was cut by 4 bases and J by 0 bases, with 16 bases left in between. This CDR3 is built from 16 residues. Germline V lookup: CDR1 GTSNPN, CDR2 SVGIG (reference sequence). The DNA of the CDR3 is TGTGCCTGGACCTTCCCACAGGTCTTAGCCAAAAACATTCAGTACTTC. Amino acids: CAWTFPQVLAKNIQYF.

This clone was seen a few times. The chain has TRBV4-2 and TRBJ1-6; D is unresolved. Germline CDR1 is LGHNA and CDR2 is YNFKEQ. Trimming took 3 bases from V and 7 from J, leaving 4 bases between them. This CDR3 contains 12 residues. This chain's CDR3 is CASSQENSPLHF. The CDR3 DNA sequence: TGTGCCAGCAGCCAGGAGAATTCACCCCTCCACTTT.

V and J are TRBV11-3 and TRBJ1-2; D gene unclear. CDR1 and CDR2 from the germline V gene are SGHNT and YENEEA. V dropped 3 bases and J dropped 2 bases, with 7 bases sitting between them. The CDR3 has 13 amino acids. The CDR3 region is CASSFGKNYGYTF. The CDR3 coding sequence is TGTGCCAGCAGCTTCGGGAAAAACTATGGCTACACCTTC.

The gene calls are TRBV27 and TRBJ1-2; possibly TRBD1 for D (5 bases). The germline V gene encodes CDR1 MNHEY and CDR2 SMNVEV (reference sequence). Trimming shortened V by 7 bases and J by 1 base, and 19 bases separated the two germline ends. This CDR3 spans 16 amino acids. In DNA, the CDR3 is TGTGCCAGCACTCCCCGATCCGGGGGAGGTAACTATGGCTACACCTTC. Translation: CASTPRSGGGNYGYTF.

The V gene is TRBV7-2, the J gene TRBJ2-5; no definite D call. This CDR3 is 13 amino acids long. Germline assignment: CDR1 SGHTA and CDR2 FQGNSA. The V gene lost 4 bases and the J gene lost 5 bases, with 11 bases spanning the gap. CDR3 loop: CASSSPPRETQYF. The CDR3 DNA reads TGTGCCAGCAGCTCCCCCCCCCGTGAGACCCAGTACTTC.

The table lists this clone with a few counts. V gene TRBV4-1 combines with J gene TRBJ2-7; 8 bases are a match to TRBD1. CDR3 length: 16 residues. Germline CDR1 MGHRA, CDR2 YSYEKL. V was pared by 5 bases and J by 2 bases, with 11 bases of the junction left unmatched. CDR3 in DNA: TGCGCCAGCAGCTTAAGTGCGGACAGGGTAACCTACGAGCAGTACTTC. Translation gives CASSLSADRVTYEQYF.

This clone was seen at least ten times. The J gene is TRBJ2-5, the V gene TRBV25-1; tentative D call: TRBD1 (5 bases). Germline V gene lookup returns CDR1 MGHDK and CDR2 SYGVNS. The CDR3 consists of 16 residues. The ends were cut back, 2 bases at V and 2 bases at J, with 15 bases in the middle. This CDR3 is CASSEGVGAEQETQYF. CDR3 sequence (DNA): TGTGCCAGCAGTGAAGGGGTAGGGGCGGAACAAGAGACCCAGTACTTC.

This clone appeared a few times. The chain recombines TRBV10-3 with TRBJ2-2, with TRBD1 identical over 9 bases. The germline CDR1 and CDR2 sequences are ENHRY and SYGVKD. This CDR3 comprises 17 residues. V lost 6 bases to trimming and J lost 5 bases; unmatched junction nucleotides: 13. The CDR3: CAISPRTGGAGTGELFF. The DNA for the CDR3 is TGTGCCATCAGCCCCCGTACAGGGGGCGCGGGGACCGGGGAGCTGTTTTTT.

This clone has just a few counts. This chain uses TRBV2 with TRBJ1-4; tentatively, D is TRBD1 (5 bases). The V end lost 4 bases, the J end lost 7 bases, and 16 bases lay between the germline ends. In germline, CDR1 is SNHLY, CDR2 FYNNEI. The CDR3 length is 15 residues. CDR3 in DNA: TGTGCCAGCAGTGTGGTCCGGCGGGGCAGTGAAAAACTGTTTTTT. It is translated as CASSVVRRGSEKLFF.

The J gene is TRBJ2-3, the V gene TRBV30; 15 bases align to TRBD2. Per germline, CDR1 GTSNPN and CDR2 SVGIG (reference sequence). This CDR3 is built from 17 residues. The V gene end was trimmed by 1 base and the J gene end by 4 bases; junction bases not matched to a gene: 6. CDR3 bases: TGTGCCTGGAGTGGGACTAGCGGGGGGGGCGGCGCAGATACGCAGTATTTT. Translated, it gives CAWSGTSGGGGADTQYF.

The rearrangement links TRBV7-2 to TRBJ1-2; 7 bases are a match to TRBD1. This CDR3 is built from 13 residues. V was pared by 4 bases and J by 6 bases, with 5 bases of the junction left unmatched. Germline V gene lookup returns CDR1 SGHTA and CDR2 FQGNSA. CDR3 protein: CASSSGRGDGYTF. In nucleotides, the CDR3 is TGTGCCAGCAGCTCGGGCAGGGGGGATGGCTACACCTTC.

This sequence joins TRBV9 and TRBJ1-6; D gene uncertain. V lost 0 bases to trimming and J lost 0 bases, with 10 bases between them. Germline CDR1 is SGDLS and CDR2 is YYNGEE. The CDR3 is made up of 17 amino acids. The CDR3 reads CASSVVAASSYNSPLHF. In DNA, the CDR3 is TGTGCCAGCAGCGTAGTAGCTGCGAGCTCCTATAATTCACCCCTCCACTTT.

CDR3: CARVGDSGNTIYF. The CDR3 DNA reads TGTGCCAGAGTAGGGGACTCTGGAAACACCATATATTTT. The rearrangement links TRBV30 to TRBJ1-3, with D possibly matching TRBD1 (5 bases). The V gene lost 8 bases and the J gene lost 0 bases, with 11 bases spanning the gap. The CDR3 contains 13 residues. The germline gives CDR1 GTSNPN, CDR2 SVGIG (reference sequence).

For this clone: Mismatch with germline at one junction end may stem from a read error. This sequence joins TRBV7-2 and TRBJ1-2; D is ambiguous. This CDR3 region has 13 residues. Germline-derived CDR1 and CDR2 are SGHTA and FQGNSA. The CDR3 region is CASSLQYEAPPNF. Written as DNA, the CDR3 is TGTGCCAGCAGCCTGCAGTATGAGGCCCCGCCCAACTTC.

The chain is built from TRBV19 and TRBJ1-5; 8 nucleotides line up with TRBD1. Germline V lookup: CDR1 LNHDA, CDR2 SQIVND (reference sequence). The CDR3 is 16 amino acids. V lost 5 bases and J lost 5; bases outside the gene matches: 11. CDR3 residues: CASSGIQGVSYQPQHF. The CDR3, as DNA: TGTGCCAGTAGTGGAATACAGGGGGTATCCTATCAGCCCCAGCATTTT.

V gene TRBV2 combines with J gene TRBJ2-5; D remains unclear. The germline V and J ends were trimmed by 0 bases and 5 bases, with 4 bases remaining between them. The germline V gene has CDR1 SNHLY and CDR2 FYNNEI. The CDR3 sequence is 12 residues long. In nucleotides, the CDR3 is TGTGCCAGCAGTGAAGCCCGGGAGACCCAGTACTTC. Translation: CASSEARETQYF.

This sequence joins TRBV7-6 and TRBJ1-5, with D tentatively TRBD1 (5 bases). The length of the CDR3 is 16 residues. Trimming removed 5 bases from V and 2 bases from J, with 16 bases in between. Germline V gene lookup returns CDR1 SGHVS and CDR2 FNYEAQ. CDR3 coding DNA: TGTGCCAGCAGCCGGAGAGTGGGAGGGGGCAATCAGCCCCAGCATTTT. Its protein product is CASSRRVGGGNQPQHF.

CDR3 coding DNA: TGTGCCAGCAGCCACTTTCCCGGTTTCGGGTACGAGCAGTACTTC. Translated: CASSHFPGFGYEQYF. J is TRBJ2-7 and V is TRBV14, with no clear D. Germline values: CDR1 SGHDN, CDR2 FVKESK. V was cut by 3 bases and J by 4 bases, with 16 bases left in between. This CDR3 has 15 residues.

The chain has TRBV2 and TRBJ1-3; no reliable D call. CDR1 SNHLY and CDR2 FYNNEI come from the germline V gene. This CDR3 spans 14 amino acids. The V gene lost 6 bases and the J gene lost 3 bases, with 12 bases spanning the gap. This chain's CDR3 is CASREMARGNTIYF. For the CDR3, the DNA is TGTGCCAGCAGGGAAATGGCCCGTGGAAACACCATATATTTT.

This chain connects TRBV18 to TRBJ2-5, with D hard to call. The CDR3 is 11 amino acids. V lost 2 bases to trimming and J lost 8 bases, with 6 bases between them. CDR1 is KGHSH, CDR2 LQKENI, per germline. The CDR3 here is CASSPGQTQYF. The CDR3 DNA reads TGTGCCAGCTCACCAGGCCAAACCCAGTACTTC.